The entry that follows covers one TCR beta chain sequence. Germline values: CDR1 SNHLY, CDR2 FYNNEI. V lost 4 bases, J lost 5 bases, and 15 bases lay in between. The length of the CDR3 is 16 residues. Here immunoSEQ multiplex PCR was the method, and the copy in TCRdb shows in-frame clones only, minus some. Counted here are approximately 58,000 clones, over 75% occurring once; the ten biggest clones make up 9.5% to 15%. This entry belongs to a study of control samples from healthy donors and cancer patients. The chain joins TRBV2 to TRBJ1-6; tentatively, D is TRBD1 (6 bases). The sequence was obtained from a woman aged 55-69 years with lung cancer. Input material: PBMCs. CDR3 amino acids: CASSVRVGANNSPLHF. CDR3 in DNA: TGTGCCAGCAGTGTAAGAGTGGGGGCAAATAATTCACCCCTCCACTTT.